The 28 T cell receptor beta chains listed next were all sequenced from one sample in a study of T cell responses to AZD1222 COVID-19 vaccine. Produced via immunoSEQ multiplex PCR; TCRdb's table is partial and in-frame only. Altogether 90,000 to 100,000 clones are present, over 75% being singletons, with the ten largest covering approximately 2.8%. The sequencing here drew on peripheral blood, taken on day 0 of AZD1222 vaccination. These receptor sequences come from an adult in good health.

This clone has only one observation. The gene calls are TRBV5-1 and TRBJ2-1; D may be TRBD2 (6 bases). This CDR3 has 18 residues. The germline V gene has CDR1 SGHRS and CDR2 YFSETQ. V gave up 1 base and J gave up 1 base, with 18 bases separating them. DNA for the CDR3: TGCGCCAGCAGCTTGATGGGTGGAGGGGTGGTTTCCTACAATGAGCAGTTCTTC. This encodes CASSLMGGGVVSYNEQFF.

The rearrangement links TRBV29-1 to TRBJ1-1; D might be TRBD1 (5 bases). V was cut by 2 bases and J by 4 bases, with 8 bases left in between. This CDR3 has 12 residues. Germline lookup yields CDR1 SQVTM and CDR2 ANQGSEA. This chain's CDR3 is CSVEQGATEAFF. The CDR3 DNA follows: TGCAGCGTTGAACAGGGAGCCACTGAAGCTTTCTTT.

The V and J genes are TRBV6-1 and TRBJ2-3; 10 bases fit TRBD2. V was clipped by 3 bases and J by 2 bases; unmatched bases: 8. Germline V gene lookup returns CDR1 MNHNS and CDR2 SASEGT. The CDR3 has 17 residues. The CDR3 DNA follows: TGTGCCAGCAGTGAGCAGCGGGAGGGCCGCGTCACAGATACGCAGTATTTT. Translation: CASSEQREGRVTDTQYF.

V usage is TRBV15 and J usage is TRBJ2-2, with D maybe TRBD2 (5 bases). Germline-derived CDR1 and CDR2 are LNHNV and YYDKDF (reference sequence). Trimming took 0 bases from V and 5 from J, leaving 16 bases between them. The CDR3 spans 17 residues. The CDR3 DNA sequence: TGTGCCACCAGCAGAGATCCATCCGGGATTAGGACCGGGGAGCTGTTTTTT. It yields the protein CATSRDPSGIRTGELFF. Filled out from reference TRBV15 and TRBJ2-2, the complete variable domain reads DAMVIQNPRYQVTQFGKPVTLSCSQTLNHNVMYWYQQKSSQAPKLLFHYYDKDFNNEADTPDNFQSRRPNTSFCFLDIRSPGLGDTAMYLCATSRDPSGIRTGELFFGEGSRLTVL.

This rearrangement joins TRBV5-1 to TRBJ2-1; TRBD2 agrees at 7 bases. The CDR3 length is 17 residues. V shed 4 bases and J 8 bases; nucleotides not matched to a gene: 18. Germline V gene lookup returns CDR1 SGHRS and CDR2 YFSETQ. The CDR3 loop is CASSVIPPGLRGDEQFF. CDR3 bases: TGCGCCAGCAGCGTGATACCCCCGGGACTTCGGGGGGATGAGCAGTTCTTC.

The rearrangement joins TRBV5-1 to TRBJ2-3; D is undetermined. CDR1 and CDR2 (germline): SGHRS, YFSETQ. This CDR3 is built from 12 residues. With 0 bases removed from V and 3 bases from J, the gap between germline ends came to 2 bases. For the CDR3, the DNA is TGCGCCAGCAGCTTGGCTACAGATACGCAGTATTTT. Translating gives CASSLATDTQYF.

The CDR3 here is CASSYGTGGSPLHF. In nucleotides, the CDR3 is TGTGCCAGCAGTTACGGGACAGGGGGCTCACCCCTCCACTTT. J is TRBJ1-6 and V is TRBV28; TRBD1 aligns across 12 bases. Germline loops: CDR1 MDHEN, CDR2 SYDVKM. This CDR3 comprises 14 residues. Trimming removed 4 bases from V and 10 bases from J; junction bases left unmatched: 2.

The chain uses TRBV30 and TRBJ1-1; TRBD1 matches 8 bases. The germline V gene has CDR1 GTSNPN and CDR2 SVGIG (reference sequence). The CDR3 covers 14 residues. V shed 5 bases and J 5 bases; nucleotides not matched to a gene: 10. CDR3 protein: CAWVTGVSGTEAFF. As DNA, the CDR3 is TGTGCCTGGGTGACAGGGGTTAGTGGGACTGAAGCTTTCTTT.

The genes are TRBV2 and TRBJ2-7; no reliable D call. The V end lost 2 bases, the J end lost 3 bases, and 5 bases lay between the germline ends. Germline V gene lookup returns CDR1 SNHLY and CDR2 FYNNEI. The CDR3 is 12 residues long. CDR3 residues: CASSESDYEQYF. In nucleotides, the CDR3 is TGTGCCAGCAGTGAATCTGACTACGAGCAGTACTTC. Variable domain in full (rest from reference TRBV2 and TRBJ2-7): EPEVTQTPSHQVTQMGQEVILRCVPISNHLYFYWYRQILGQKVEFLVSFYNNEISEKSEIFDDQFSVERPDGSNFTLKIRSTKLEDSAMYFCASSESDYEQYFGPGTRLTVT.

The chain carries TRBV5-1 and TRBJ1-1; D remains unclear. Germline V gene sequence: CDR1 SGHRS, CDR2 YFSETQ. The V end was cut by 1 base, the J end by 3 bases, with 10 bases between. The CDR3 spans 14 residues. CDR3 sequence (DNA): TGCGCCAGCAGCTTGATGAATGGGGACACTGAAGCTTTCTTT. It translates to CASSLMNGDTEAFF.

The chain is built from TRBV3-1 (or the pseudogene TRBV3-2) and TRBJ1-5; tentative D call: TRBD1 (6 bases). Germline values: CDR1 LGHDT, CDR2 YNNKEL (reference sequence). CDR3 length equals 14 residues. Between the trimmed V and J ends, which lost 1 base and 6 bases, there was a span of 10 bases. The CDR3 nucleotides are TGTGCCAGCAGCCAAGCGGGGGCGACTCAGCCCCAGCATTTT. It encodes CASSQAGATQPQHF.

There are a few counts of this clone. The gene calls are TRBV6-2 or TRBV6-3 and TRBJ1-2; possible D gene TRBD1, 6 bases. The V end was cut by 2 bases, the J end by 5 bases, with 15 bases between. Germline lookup yields CDR1 MNHEY and CDR2 SVGEGT. The CDR3 has 15 amino acids. CDR3 loop: CASSYGAGGGYGYTF. The CDR3 DNA is TGTGCCAGCAGTTACGGGGCCGGGGGCGGATATGGCTACACCTTC.

This clone was seen more than once but under ten times. The chain links TRBV4-3 to TRBJ2-2; D may be TRBD2 (6 bases). Trimming cost V 0 bases and J 1 base, with 12 bases left between them. CDR1 is LGHNA and CDR2 is YSLEER in the germline V gene. The CDR3 runs 17 residues. CDR3 DNA: TGCGCCAGCAGCCAAGACTTTAGCGGAGGGAACACCGGGGAGCTGTTTTTT. Translated, it gives CASSQDFSGGNTGELFF.

The chain is built from TRBV5-6 and TRBJ1-5; 8 bases align to TRBD1. From germline, CDR1 is SGHDT and CDR2 YYEEEE. V lost 3 bases and J lost 5; bases outside the gene matches: 4. CDR3 length: 14 amino acids. The CDR3, as DNA: TGTGCCAGCAGCTCGGACAGGGATTATCAGCCCCAGCATTTT. This encodes CASSSDRDYQPQHF.

This sequence joins TRBV7-3 and TRBJ2-2, with 8 bases aligning to TRBD1. The CDR3 contains 16 residues. Germline values: CDR1 SGHTA, CDR2 FQGTGA. V gave up 1 base and J gave up 1 base; unmatched junction bases: 2. CDR3 nucleotide sequence: TGTGCCAGCAGCTTAAAAGGGACAGGGAACACCGGGGAGCTGTTTTTT. This codes for CASSLKGTGNTGELFF.

The chain links TRBV28 to TRBJ1-6, with D unclear. The CDR3 spans 15 residues. V dropped 7 bases and J dropped 4 bases, with 14 bases sitting between them. Germline V lookup: CDR1 MDHEN, CDR2 SYDVKM. The CDR3 nucleotides read TGTGCCAGCACTCCTTGGCGGAGATATAATTCACCCCTCCACTTT. Amino acids: CASTPWRRYNSPLHF.

The chain uses TRBV5-8 and TRBJ1-4, with TRBD1 identical over 7 bases. The J segment lost 8 bases and the V segment lost 4 bases, leaving 11 bases of the junction unmatched. Germline CDR1 SGHTS, CDR2 YDEGEE. The CDR3 has 15 residues. The CDR3 nucleotides are TGTGCCAGCAGCCTACCGGGACAGCTTCCCGAAAAACTGTTTTTT. Its protein product is CASSLPGQLPEKLFF.

This clone has only a few counts. The rearrangement joins TRBV11-2 to TRBJ2-2, with D hard to call. This CDR3 region has 16 residues. V was cut by 0 bases and J by 5 bases, with 13 bases left in between. Germline CDR1 is SGHAT and CDR2 is FQNNGV. This CDR3 is CASSLDRGARTGELFF. The DNA for the CDR3 is TGTGCCAGCAGCTTAGATCGAGGAGCAAGAACCGGGGAGCTGTTTTTT. The complete variable domain, with remaining parts taken from reference TRBV11-2 and TRBJ2-2, reads EAGVAQSPRYKIIEKRQSVAFWCNPISGHATLYWYQQILGQGPKLLIQFQNNGVVDDSQLPKDRFSAERLKGVDSTLKIQPAKLEDSAVYLCASSLDRGARTGELFFGEGSRLTVL.

The CDR3 spells CASSQEPGLAQPQHF. CDR3 in DNA: TGTGCCAGCAGCCAAGAGCCGGGACTCGCTCAGCCCCAGCATTTT. The chain has TRBV3-1 (or the pseudogene TRBV3-2) and TRBJ1-5; the D gene is possibly TRBD1 (5 bases). The V gene lost 0 bases and the J gene lost 6 bases, with 12 bases spanning the gap. Germline loops: CDR1 LGHDT, CDR2 YNNKEL (reference sequence). The CDR3 is 15 amino acids.

In this sample, this clone turned up once. Here the CDR3 reads CASSLEVLGDEKLFF. Written as DNA, the CDR3 is TGCGCCAGCAGCTTGGAAGTTTTAGGGGATGAAAAACTGTTTTTT. The V gene is TRBV5-1, the J gene TRBJ1-4, with D possibly TRBD1 on 5 matching bases. This CDR3 region has 15 residues. V was trimmed by 0 bases and J by 6 bases, leaving 12 bases between them. Germline CDR1 SGHRS, CDR2 YFSETQ.

The rearrangement joins TRBV24-1 to TRBJ2-1, with TRBD1 matching 7 bases. This CDR3 is 15 amino acids long. V gave up 7 bases and J gave up 3 bases; unmatched junction bases: 8. Germline values: CDR1 KGHDR, CDR2 SFDVKD. Written as DNA, the CDR3 is TGTGCCACCAGCCTCCGGGACAGTCACTACAATGAGCAGTTCTTC. It specifies CATSLRDSHYNEQFF.

This clone showed up just once. This chain connects TRBV7-2 to TRBJ2-7; 7 positions match TRBD1. V dropped 1 base and J dropped 2; count of bases not matched to a gene: 2. Per germline, CDR1 SGHTA and CDR2 FQGNSA. This CDR3 is 14 amino acids long. The CDR3 DNA follows: TGTGCCAGCAGCTTAGTGCAGGGGGCCTACGAGCAGTACTTC. This translates into CASSLVQGAYEQYF.

The chain is built from TRBV5-6 and TRBJ2-1; D gene uncertain. This CDR3 has 13 amino acids. Germline V gives CDR1 SGHDT, CDR2 YYEEEE. The ends were cut back, 2 bases at V and 0 bases at J, with 3 bases in the middle. Here the CDR3 DNA reads TGTGCCAGCAGCTTCCTCTCCTACAATGAGCAGTTCTTC. Protein: CASSFLSYNEQFF.

The chain's CDR3 is CASLDRVGQPQHF. DNA of the CDR3: TGTGCCAGCCTGGACAGGGTTGGTCAGCCCCAGCATTTT. The chain recombines TRBV6-5 with TRBJ1-5; 8 bases are shared with TRBD1. The CDR3 totals 13 residues. Germline V lookup: CDR1 MNHEY, CDR2 SVGAGI. J was trimmed by 6 bases and V by 8 bases; bases with no gene match: 6.

The chain is built from TRBV4-1 and TRBJ2-1; no firm D call. The V gene's germline CDR1 is MGHRA and CDR2 YSYEKL. The CDR3 length is 13 residues. Trimming removed 3 bases from V and 10 bases from J, with 13 bases in between. The CDR3 bases are TGCGCCAGCAGCCATCCTCAGCGTAAGGAGCAGTTCTTC. This codes for CASSHPQRKEQFF.

The J gene is TRBJ1-4, the V gene TRBV27, with 7 bases aligning to TRBD1. Trimming at V came to 5 bases and at J to 7 bases, leaving 7 bases not matched to a gene. The CDR3 is made up of 14 amino acids. Germline CDR1 is MNHEY and CDR2 is SMNVEV (reference sequence). The CDR3 sequence: CASSKDRQGEKLFF. The CDR3 DNA reads TGTGCCAGCAGTAAAGATAGACAGGGTGAAAAACTGTTTTTT.

This sequence joins TRBV6-5 and TRBJ1-2; D ambiguous. CDR3 length equals 13 residues. The ends were cut back, 6 bases at V and 5 bases at J, with 13 bases in the middle. Germline loops: CDR1 MNHEY, CDR2 SVGAGI. CDR3 loop: CASSPGLLYGYTF. The CDR3 DNA reads as TGTGCCAGCAGCCCAGGACTTTTATATGGCTACACCTTC.

The chain recombines TRBV15 with TRBJ1-5; D is perhaps TRBD1 (6 bases). V lost 5 bases, J lost 7 bases, and 18 bases lay in between. The CDR3 length is 15 residues. Germline V gene sequence: CDR1 LNHNV, CDR2 YYDKDF (reference sequence). The CDR3 loop reads CATSPDDRFEQPQHF. The CDR3, as DNA: TGTGCCACCAGCCCCGACGACAGGTTCGAGCAGCCCCAGCATTTT.